The 14 T cell receptor beta chains in this list originate from one sample, sequenced in a study of cytomegalovirus exposure and HLA in healthy donors. The PCR was carried out with 60 Vbeta primers and 13 Jbeta primers. Repertoires were generated with immunoSEQ multiplex PCR, while TCRdb's copy carries only in-frame clones and drops some. The table shows around 140,000 clones, with 75% to 90% occurring only once. Sequencing input: PBMCs. These receptors all come from a woman between 45 and 65 years old in good health and CMV-seropositive.

The V and J genes are TRBV10-3 and TRBJ2-2; 10 nucleotides agree with TRBD1. The CDR3 has 16 amino acids. Trimming removed 4 bases from V and 6 bases from J; junction bases left unmatched: 8. Germline CDR1 and CDR2: ENHRY and SYGVKD. The CDR3 loop reads CAISGQGALEAGELFF. The CDR3 bases are TGTGCCATCAGTGGACAGGGGGCGCTTGAGGCCGGGGAGCTGTTTTTT.

This chain joins TRBV5-4 and TRBJ1-1, with D possibly TRBD1 on 6 matching bases. The V gene lost 1 base and the J gene lost 6 bases, with 10 bases spanning the gap. The germline gives CDR1 SGHNT, CDR2 YYREEE (reference sequence). The CDR3 consists of 13 residues. The CDR3 is CASSLRGIAEAFF. As DNA, the CDR3 is TGTGCCAGCAGCTTGAGGGGGATTGCTGAAGCTTTCTTT.

The V gene is TRBV7-2, the J gene TRBJ1-4; 9 positions match TRBD1. The CDR3 has 14 residues. V was pared by 6 bases and J by 7 bases, with 6 bases of the junction left unmatched. Germline values: CDR1 SGHTA, CDR2 FQGNSA. The CDR3 here is CASRPGQGGEKLFF. The CDR3 DNA sequence: TGTGCCAGCAGGCCGGGACAGGGTGGTGAAAAACTGTTTTTT.

The CDR3 DNA sequence: TGTGCCAGCAGCCGGGACAGTCCGGGGGAGAACACTGAAGCTTTCTTT. It specifies CASSRDSPGENTEAFF. The chain uses TRBV7-8 and TRBJ1-1; TRBD1 agrees at 7 bases. Trimming took 5 bases from V and 1 from J; bases not matched to a gene: 10. CDR1 and CDR2 from the germline V gene are SGHVS and FQNEAQ. The CDR3 is 16 residues long.

The chain couples TRBV19 to TRBJ2-5, with 7 bases identical to TRBD1. The CDR3 sequence is 13 residues long. V trimming: 6 bases; J trimming: 2 bases; junction bases outside the gene matches: 3. The V gene's germline CDR1 is LNHDA and CDR2 SQIVND (reference sequence). CDR3 DNA sequence: TGTGCCAGTAGAACGGGACAGCAAGAGACCCAGTACTTC. It is translated as CASRTGQQETQYF.

The gene calls are TRBV18 and TRBJ2-6, with unresolved D. The CDR3 runs to 17 residues. CDR1 KGHSH and CDR2 LQKENI come from the germline V gene. The V end lost 5 bases, the J end lost 0 bases, and 14 bases lay between the germline ends. CDR3 protein: CASSYRVLASGANVLTF. CDR3 coding DNA: TGTGCCAGCTCATACCGGGTCTTAGCCTCTGGGGCCAACGTCCTGACTTTC.

The chain is built from TRBV11-1 and TRBJ2-1; 11 positions match TRBD2. The V gene's germline CDR1 is SGHAT and CDR2 FQDESV (reference sequence). Germline trimming cut 6 bases from V and 3 bases from J; bases unmatched to any gene: 7. The CDR3 sequence is 16 residues long. CDR3: CASRFGGTSGYNEQFF. DNA of the CDR3: TGTGCCAGCAGATTCGGAGGGACTAGCGGCTACAATGAGCAGTTCTTC.

The chain couples TRBV2 to TRBJ2-1; D perhaps matches TRBD2 (5 bases). V lost 6 bases and J lost 12, with 24 bases in between. This CDR3 has 15 residues. Germline V CDR1 and CDR2: SNHLY, FYNNEI. CDR3 residues: CASRREPSSSLGQFF. The CDR3 coding sequence is TGTGCCAGCAGACGAGAGCCTAGCTCGTCTTTGGGGCAGTTCTTC.

On this clone: Other DNA sequences of this sample code for an identical CDR3. The V and J genes are TRBV11-3 and TRBJ2-1; 7 nucleotides agree with TRBD1. The V segment lost 5 bases and the J segment 0 bases; nucleotides outside the gene matches: 4. CDR1 is SGHNT, CDR2 YENEEA, per germline. The CDR3 is 15 amino acids. CDR3 amino acids: CASSLGGSSYNEQFF. CDR3 DNA sequence: TGTGCCAGCAGCCTAGGGGGCAGCTCCTACAATGAGCAGTTCTTC.

The chain carries TRBV5-1 and TRBJ1-2, with 7 bases fitting TRBD1. V lost 2 bases, J lost 4 bases, and 11 bases stayed unmatched. CDR3 length equals 16 residues. CDR1 and CDR2 from the germline V gene are SGHRS and YFSETQ. The CDR3 loop reads CASSLLGQGVTYGYTF. The CDR3 DNA follows: TGCGCCAGCAGCTTATTAGGGCAGGGGGTGACCTATGGCTACACCTTC.

The CDR3 reads CASSSGGGKGDTQYF. The CDR3 region has the DNA TGTGCCAGCAGCTCGGGCGGCGGGAAAGGGGATACGCAGTATTTT. The chain recombines TRBV11-3 with TRBJ2-3; D possibly corresponds to TRBD2 (6 bases). V lost 4 bases, J lost 6 bases, and 17 bases lay in between. The germline V gene has CDR1 SGHNT and CDR2 YENEEA. The CDR3 covers 15 residues. Full variable domain (outside the CDR3, taken from reference TRBV11-3 and TRBJ2-3): EAGVVQSPRYKIIEKKQPVAFWCNPISGHNTLYWYLQNLGQGPELLIRYENEEAVDDSQLPKDRFSAERLKGVDSTLKIQPAELGDSAVYLCASSSGGGKGDTQYFGPGTRLTVL.

This chain uses TRBV6-6 with TRBJ1-1; perhaps TRBD1 as D (6 bases). Germline CDR1 reads MNHNY; CDR2 reads SVGAGI (reference sequence). Trimming removed 2 bases at V and 6 bases at J, with 19 bases between. The CDR3 is 16 residues long. The CDR3 is CASSYLARAGGPEAFF. In DNA form, the CDR3 reads TGTGCCAGCAGTTACCTAGCCAGGGCGGGGGGCCCTGAAGCTTTCTTT.

The chain couples TRBV7-9 to TRBJ1-1; 12 bases fit TRBD1. There are 18 residues in the CDR3. After removal of 3 bases from V and 0 bases from J, the junction contained 8 bases not matched to a gene. Germline lookup yields CDR1 SEHNR and CDR2 FQNEAQ (reference sequence). In DNA form, the CDR3 reads TGTGCCAGCAGCTTGTCGTCCGGGACAGGGGGCATGAACACTGAAGCTTTCTTT. The encoded protein is CASSLSSGTGGMNTEAFF.

V gene TRBV2 combines with J gene TRBJ1-5; 9 bases fit TRBD1. Germline CDR1 is SNHLY and CDR2 is FYNNEI. The ends lost 7 bases at V and 7 bases at J; junction bases unmatched: 8. This CDR3 is 14 amino acids long. CDR3 amino acids: CASTSMTGGQPQHF. In DNA form, the CDR3 reads TGTGCCAGCACCTCCATGACAGGGGGGCAGCCCCAGCATTTT.